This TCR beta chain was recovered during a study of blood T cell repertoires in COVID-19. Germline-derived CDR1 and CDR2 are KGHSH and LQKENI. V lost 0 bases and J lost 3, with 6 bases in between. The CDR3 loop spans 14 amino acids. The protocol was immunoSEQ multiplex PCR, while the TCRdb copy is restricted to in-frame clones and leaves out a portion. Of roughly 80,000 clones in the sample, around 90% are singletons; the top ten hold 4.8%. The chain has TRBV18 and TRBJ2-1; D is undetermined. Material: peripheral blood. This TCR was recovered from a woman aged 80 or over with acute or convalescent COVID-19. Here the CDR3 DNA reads TGTGCCAGCTCACCACCTGCCGGCTACAATGAGCAGTTCTTC. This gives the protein CASSPPAGYNEQFF. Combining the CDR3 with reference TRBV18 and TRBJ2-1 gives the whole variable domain NAGVMQNPRHLVRRRGQEARLRCSPMKGHSHVYWYRQLPEEGLKFMVYLQKENIIDESGMPKERFSAEFPKEGPSILRIQQVVRGDSAAYFCASSPPAGYNEQFFGPGTRLTVL.